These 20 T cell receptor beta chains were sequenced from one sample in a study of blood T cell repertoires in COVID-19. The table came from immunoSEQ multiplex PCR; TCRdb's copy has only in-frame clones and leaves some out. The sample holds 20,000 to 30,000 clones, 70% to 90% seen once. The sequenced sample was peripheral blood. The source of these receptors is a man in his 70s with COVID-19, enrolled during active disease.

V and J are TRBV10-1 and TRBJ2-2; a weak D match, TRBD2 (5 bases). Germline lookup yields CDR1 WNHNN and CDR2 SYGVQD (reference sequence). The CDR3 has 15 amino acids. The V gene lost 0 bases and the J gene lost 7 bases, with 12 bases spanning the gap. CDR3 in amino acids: CASSESKGEGGELFF. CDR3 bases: TGCGCCAGCAGTGAGTCCAAGGGAGAAGGCGGGGAGCTGTTTTTT.

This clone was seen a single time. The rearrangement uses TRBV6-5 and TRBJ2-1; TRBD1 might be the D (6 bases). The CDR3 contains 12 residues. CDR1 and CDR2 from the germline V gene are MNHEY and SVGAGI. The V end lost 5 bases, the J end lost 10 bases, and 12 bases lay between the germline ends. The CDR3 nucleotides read TGTGCCAGCAGTCCGGACAGTTTAGAGCAGTTCTTC. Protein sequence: CASSPDSLEQFF.

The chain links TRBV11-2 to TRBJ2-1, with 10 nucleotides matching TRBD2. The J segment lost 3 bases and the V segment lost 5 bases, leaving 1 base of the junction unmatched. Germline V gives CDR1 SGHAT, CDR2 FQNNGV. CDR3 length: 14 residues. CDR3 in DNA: TGTGCCAGCAGCCCTAGCGGGGGCTACAATGAGCAGTTCTTC. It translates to CASSPSGGYNEQFF.

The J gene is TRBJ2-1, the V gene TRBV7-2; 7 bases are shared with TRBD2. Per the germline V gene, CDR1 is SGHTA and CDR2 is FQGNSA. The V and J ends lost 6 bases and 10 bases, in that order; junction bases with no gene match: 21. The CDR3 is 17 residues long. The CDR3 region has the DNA TGTGCCAGCAGTACGAGGGACGGTAGAGGAGCGGGAAGGGAGCAGTTCTTC. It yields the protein CASSTRDGRGAGREQFF.

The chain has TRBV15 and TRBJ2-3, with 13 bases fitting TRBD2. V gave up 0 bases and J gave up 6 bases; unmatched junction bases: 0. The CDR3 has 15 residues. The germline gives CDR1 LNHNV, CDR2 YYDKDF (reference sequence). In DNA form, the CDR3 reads TGTGCCACCAGCAGAGAGACTAGCGGGGGGGATACGCAGTATTTT. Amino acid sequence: CATSRETSGGDTQYF. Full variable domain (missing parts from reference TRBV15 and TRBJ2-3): DAMVIQNPRYQVTQFGKPVTLSCSQTLNHNVMYWYQQKSSQAPKLLFHYYDKDFNNEADTPDNFQSRRPNTSFCFLDIRSPGLGDTAMYLCATSRETSGGDTQYFGPGTRLTVL.

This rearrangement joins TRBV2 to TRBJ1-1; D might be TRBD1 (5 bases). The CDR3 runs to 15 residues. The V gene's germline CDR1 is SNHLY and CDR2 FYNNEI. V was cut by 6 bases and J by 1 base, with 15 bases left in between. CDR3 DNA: TGTGCCAGCAGGCGGGACGGACGGTGGAACACTGAAGCTTTCTTT. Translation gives CASRRDGRWNTEAFF.

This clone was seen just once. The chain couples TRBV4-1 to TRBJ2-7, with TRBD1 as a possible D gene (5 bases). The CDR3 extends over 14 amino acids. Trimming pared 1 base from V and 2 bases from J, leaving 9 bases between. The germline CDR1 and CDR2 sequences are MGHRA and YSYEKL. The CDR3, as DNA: TGCGCCAGCAGCCAAGTTGGGGCCGCCTACGAGCAGTACTTC. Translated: CASSQVGAAYEQYF.

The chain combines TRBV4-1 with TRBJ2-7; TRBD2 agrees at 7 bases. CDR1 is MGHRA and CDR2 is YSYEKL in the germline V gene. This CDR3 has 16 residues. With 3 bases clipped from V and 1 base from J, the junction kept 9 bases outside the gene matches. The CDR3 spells CASSQRAGPPSYEQYF. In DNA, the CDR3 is TGCGCCAGCAGCCAGAGAGCGGGGCCCCCTTCCTACGAGCAGTACTTC.

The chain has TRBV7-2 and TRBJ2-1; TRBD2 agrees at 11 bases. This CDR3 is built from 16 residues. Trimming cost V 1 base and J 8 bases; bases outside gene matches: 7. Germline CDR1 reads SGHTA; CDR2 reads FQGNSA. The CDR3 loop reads CASSLGHSGGVDEQFF. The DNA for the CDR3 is TGTGCCAGCAGCTTAGGTCATAGCGGGGGGGTCGATGAGCAGTTCTTC. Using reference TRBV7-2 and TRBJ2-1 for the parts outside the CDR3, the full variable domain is GAGVSQSPSNKVTEKGKDVELRCDPISGHTALYWYRQSLGQGLEFLIYFQGNSAPDKSGLPSDRFSAERTGGSVSTLTIQRTQQEDSAVYLCASSLGHSGGVDEQFFGPGTRLTVL.

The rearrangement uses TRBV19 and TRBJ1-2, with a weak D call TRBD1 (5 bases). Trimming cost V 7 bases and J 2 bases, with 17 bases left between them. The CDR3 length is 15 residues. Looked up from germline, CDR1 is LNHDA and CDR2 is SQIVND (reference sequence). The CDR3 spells CASTGQPELNYGYTF. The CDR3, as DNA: TGTGCCAGTACCGGACAACCCGAGCTCAACTATGGCTACACCTTC.

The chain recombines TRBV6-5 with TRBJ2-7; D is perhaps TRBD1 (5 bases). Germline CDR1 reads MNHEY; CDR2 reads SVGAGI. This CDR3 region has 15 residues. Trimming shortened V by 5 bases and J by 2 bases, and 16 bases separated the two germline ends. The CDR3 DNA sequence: TGTGCCAGCAGTCATACTCAGGGCCCGACCTACGAGCAGTACTTC. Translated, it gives CASSHTQGPTYEQYF.

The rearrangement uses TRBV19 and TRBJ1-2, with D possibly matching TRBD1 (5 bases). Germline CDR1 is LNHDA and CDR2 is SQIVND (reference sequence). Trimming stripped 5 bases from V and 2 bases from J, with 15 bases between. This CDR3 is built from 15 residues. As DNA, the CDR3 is TGTGCCAGTAGTGAACCGGGACTGCCAAACTATGGCTACACCTTC. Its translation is CASSEPGLPNYGYTF. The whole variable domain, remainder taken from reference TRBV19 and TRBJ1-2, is DGGITQSPKYLFRKEGQNVTLSCEQNLNHDAMYWYRQDPGQGLRLIYYSQIVNDFQKGDIAEGYSVSREKKESFPLTVTSAQKNPTAFYLCASSEPGLPNYGYTFGSGTRLTVV.

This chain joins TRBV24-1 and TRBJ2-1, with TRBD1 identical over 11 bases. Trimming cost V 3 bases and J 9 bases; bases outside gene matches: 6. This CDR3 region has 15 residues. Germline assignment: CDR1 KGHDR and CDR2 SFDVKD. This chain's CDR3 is CATSDADRGPTEQFF. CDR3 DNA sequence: TGTGCCACCAGTGATGCGGACAGGGGGCCCACTGAGCAGTTCTTC.

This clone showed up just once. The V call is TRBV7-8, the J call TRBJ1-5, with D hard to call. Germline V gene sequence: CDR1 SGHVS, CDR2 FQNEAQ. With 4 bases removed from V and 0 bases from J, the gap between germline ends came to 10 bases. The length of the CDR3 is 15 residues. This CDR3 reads CASSSQDASNQPQHF. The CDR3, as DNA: TGTGCCAGCAGCTCGCAGGATGCTAGCAATCAGCCCCAGCATTTT.

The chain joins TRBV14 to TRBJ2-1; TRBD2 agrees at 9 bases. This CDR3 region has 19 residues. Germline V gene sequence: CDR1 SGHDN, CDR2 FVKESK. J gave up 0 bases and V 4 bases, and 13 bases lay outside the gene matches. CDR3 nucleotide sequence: TGTGCCAGCAGCCGGGGGGCTAGCGGGACTCCGAGCTCCTACAATGAGCAGTTCTTC. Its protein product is CASSRGASGTPSSYNEQFF.

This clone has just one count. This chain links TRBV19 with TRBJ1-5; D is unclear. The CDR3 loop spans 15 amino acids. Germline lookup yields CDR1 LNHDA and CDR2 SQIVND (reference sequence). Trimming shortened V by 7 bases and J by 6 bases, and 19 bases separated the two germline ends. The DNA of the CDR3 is TGTGCCAGTAACCCTGTTTCAGGAGGAGGTCAGCCCCAGCATTTT. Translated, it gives CASNPVSGGGQPQHF.

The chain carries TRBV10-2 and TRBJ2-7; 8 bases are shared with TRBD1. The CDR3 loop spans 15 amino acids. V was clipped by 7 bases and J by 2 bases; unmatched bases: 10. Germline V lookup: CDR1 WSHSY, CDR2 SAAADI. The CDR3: CASIALRGLAYEQYF. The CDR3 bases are TGCGCCAGCATAGCCCTCAGGGGGCTCGCCTACGAGCAGTACTTC.

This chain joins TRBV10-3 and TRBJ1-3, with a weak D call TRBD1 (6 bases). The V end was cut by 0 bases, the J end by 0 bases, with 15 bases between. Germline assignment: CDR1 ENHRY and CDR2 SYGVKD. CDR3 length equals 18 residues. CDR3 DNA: TGTGCCATCAGTGAGTCCCTGGACAGCTACTACTCTGGAAACACCATATATTTT. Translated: CAISESLDSYYSGNTIYF.

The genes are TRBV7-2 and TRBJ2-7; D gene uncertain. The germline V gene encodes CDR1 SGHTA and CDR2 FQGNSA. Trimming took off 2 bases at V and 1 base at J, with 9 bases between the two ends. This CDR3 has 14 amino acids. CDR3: CASSLRRGSYEQYF. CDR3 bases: TGTGCCAGCAGCTTAAGGCGAGGATCCTACGAGCAGTACTTC.

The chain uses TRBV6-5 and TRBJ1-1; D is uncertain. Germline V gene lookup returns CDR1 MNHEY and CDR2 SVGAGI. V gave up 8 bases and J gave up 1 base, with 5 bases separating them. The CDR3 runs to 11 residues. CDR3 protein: CASAKNTEAFF. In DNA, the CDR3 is TGTGCCAGCGCGAAGAACACTGAAGCTTTCTTT.